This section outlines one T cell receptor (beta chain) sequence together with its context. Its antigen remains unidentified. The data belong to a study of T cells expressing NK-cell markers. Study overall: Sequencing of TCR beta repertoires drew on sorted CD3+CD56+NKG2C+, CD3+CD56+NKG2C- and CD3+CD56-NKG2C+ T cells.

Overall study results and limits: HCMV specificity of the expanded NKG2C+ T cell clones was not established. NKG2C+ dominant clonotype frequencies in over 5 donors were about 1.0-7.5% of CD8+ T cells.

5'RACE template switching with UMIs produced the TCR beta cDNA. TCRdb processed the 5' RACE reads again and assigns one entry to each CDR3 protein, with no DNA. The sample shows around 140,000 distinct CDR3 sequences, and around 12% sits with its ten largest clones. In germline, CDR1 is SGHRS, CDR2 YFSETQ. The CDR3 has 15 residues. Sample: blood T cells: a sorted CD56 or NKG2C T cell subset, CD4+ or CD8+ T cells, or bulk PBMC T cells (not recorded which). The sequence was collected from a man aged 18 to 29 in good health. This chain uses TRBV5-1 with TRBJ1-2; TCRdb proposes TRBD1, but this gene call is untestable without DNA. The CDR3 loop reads CASSLDVQGNYGYTF.